A single sample is the source of the 7 T cell receptor beta chains below, sequenced in a study of T cell repertoires in cytomegalovirus infection. TCRdb passed the reads through MiXCR, listing each CDR3 protein once. The sample contains 150,000 to 200,000 distinct CDR3 sequences, around 15% of which appear only once. The material sequenced was PBMCs. The receptor source for this set is a human donor in good health (CMV status not recorded). Some clones in this sample may be carry-over from other donors' samples.

The CDR3 nucleotides read TGTGCCAGCAGTAAGGACACTGCCTACGAGCAGTACTTC. Encoded protein: CASSKDTAYEQYF. This sequence joins TRBV27 and TRBJ2-7; a possible D gene is TRBD1 (5 bases). V lost 5 bases to trimming and J lost 2 bases, with 10 bases between them. The CDR3 is 13 residues long. Germline CDR1 is MNHEY and CDR2 is SMNVEV (reference sequence).

This clonotype was seen more than once but under ten times. The chain employs TRBV9 and TRBJ1-1; TRBD1 is a possible D gene (5 bases). CDR1 is SGDLS, CDR2 YYNGEE, per germline. V was shortened by 0 bases and J by 3 bases, with 15 bases between the two germline ends. This CDR3 has 16 amino acids. CDR3 protein: CASSVGQGSWDTEAFF. The CDR3 nucleotides are TGTGCCAGCAGCGTAGGTCAGGGTTCCTGGGACACTGAAGCTTTCTTT.

This clonotype was seen ten or more times. The chain combines TRBV7-9 with TRBJ2-5, with 9 positions matching TRBD1. Germline V lookup: CDR1 SEHNR, CDR2 FQNEAQ (reference sequence). The CDR3 extends over 14 amino acids. V lost 5 bases and J lost 2; bases outside the gene matches: 3. The CDR3 DNA reads as TGTGCCAGCAGCAAGGGACAGGGTCAAGAGACCCAGTACTTC. This sequence encodes CASSKGQGQETQYF.

This clonotype has at least ten counts. The chain has TRBV7-3 and TRBJ1-1; 12 positions match TRBD1. The CDR3 is made up of 15 amino acids. Germline values: CDR1 SGHTA, CDR2 FQGTGA. J gave up 6 bases and V 5 bases, and 7 bases lay outside the gene matches. CDR3 bases: TGTGCCAGCAGCCCAGGGACAGGGGGCAGAGCTGAAGCTTTCTTT. The encoded protein is CASSPGTGGRAEAFF.

J is TRBJ1-1 and V is TRBV7-9; D unclear. The germline V and J ends were trimmed by 4 bases and 1 base, with 13 bases remaining between them. This CDR3 comprises 15 residues. The V gene's germline CDR1 is SEHNR and CDR2 FQNEAQ (reference sequence). The CDR3 is CASSSRSGPNTEAFF. The CDR3 nucleotides read TGTGCCAGCAGCTCGAGGAGCGGACCGAACACTGAAGCTTTCTTT.

This clonotype was seen only a few times. In nucleotides, the CDR3 is TGTGCCAGTAGTATAACGGGGGATACCGGGGAGCTGTTTTTT. Amino acids: CASSITGDTGELFF. V gene TRBV19 combines with J gene TRBJ2-2, with a tentative D call TRBD2 (6 bases). Trimming removed 2 bases at V and 5 bases at J, with 9 bases between. CDR3 length equals 14 residues. The germline V gene has CDR1 LNHDA and CDR2 SQIVND (reference sequence).

This clonotype was found many times. This chain uses TRBV28 with TRBJ2-1; possible D gene TRBD2, 5 bases. V lost 5 bases and J lost 8, with 13 bases in between. Germline V gives CDR1 MDHEN, CDR2 SYDVKM. There are 13 residues in the CDR3. The CDR3 DNA is TGTGCCAGCAGTCCCCCCCCCGGGGATGAGCAGTTCTTC. Translating gives CASSPPPGDEQFF.